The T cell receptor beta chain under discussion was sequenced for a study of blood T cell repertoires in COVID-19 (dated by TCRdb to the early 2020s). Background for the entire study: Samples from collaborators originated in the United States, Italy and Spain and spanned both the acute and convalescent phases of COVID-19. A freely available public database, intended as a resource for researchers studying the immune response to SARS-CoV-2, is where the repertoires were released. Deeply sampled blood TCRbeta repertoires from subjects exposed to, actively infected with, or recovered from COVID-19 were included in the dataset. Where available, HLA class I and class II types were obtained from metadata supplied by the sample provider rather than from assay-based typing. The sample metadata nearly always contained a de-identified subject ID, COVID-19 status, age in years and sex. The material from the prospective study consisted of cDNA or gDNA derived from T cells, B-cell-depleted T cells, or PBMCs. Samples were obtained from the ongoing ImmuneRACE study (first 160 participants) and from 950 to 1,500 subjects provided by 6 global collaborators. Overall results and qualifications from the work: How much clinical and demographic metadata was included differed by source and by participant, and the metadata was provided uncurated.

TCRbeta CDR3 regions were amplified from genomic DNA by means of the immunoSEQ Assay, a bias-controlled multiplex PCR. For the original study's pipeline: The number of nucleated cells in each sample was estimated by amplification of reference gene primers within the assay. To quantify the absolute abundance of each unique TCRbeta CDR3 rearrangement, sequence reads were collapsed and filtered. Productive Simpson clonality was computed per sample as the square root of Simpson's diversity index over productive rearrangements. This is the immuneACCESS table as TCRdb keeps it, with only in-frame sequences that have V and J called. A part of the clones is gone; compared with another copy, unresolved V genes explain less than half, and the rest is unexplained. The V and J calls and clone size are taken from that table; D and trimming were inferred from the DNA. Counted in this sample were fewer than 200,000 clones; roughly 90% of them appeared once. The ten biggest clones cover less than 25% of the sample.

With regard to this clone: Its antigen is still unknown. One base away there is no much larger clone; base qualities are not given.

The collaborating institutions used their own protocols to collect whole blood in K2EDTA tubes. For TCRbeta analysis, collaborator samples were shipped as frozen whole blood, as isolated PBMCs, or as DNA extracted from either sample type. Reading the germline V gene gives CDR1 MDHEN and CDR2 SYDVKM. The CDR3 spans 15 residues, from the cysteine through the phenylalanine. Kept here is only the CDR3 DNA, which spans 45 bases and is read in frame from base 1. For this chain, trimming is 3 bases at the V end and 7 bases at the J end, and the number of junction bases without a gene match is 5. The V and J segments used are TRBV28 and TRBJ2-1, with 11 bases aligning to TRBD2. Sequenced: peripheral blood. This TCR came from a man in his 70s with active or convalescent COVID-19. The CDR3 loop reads CASSLVASGRNEQFF. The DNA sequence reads TGTGCCAGCAGTTTGGTGGCTAGCGGGAGGAATGAGCAGTTCTTC.